Described below is a single T cell receptor beta chain sequence and its context. Germline-derived CDR1 and CDR2 are SQVTM and ANQGSEA. V lost 4 bases, J lost 3 bases, and 6 bases lay in between. This CDR3 spans 12 amino acids. The source of the sample is a study of identical twins. Via MiXCR, TCRdb re-called the 5' RACE reads, giving one row per CDR3 protein. Of approximately 890,000 distinct CDR3 sequences listed, around an eighth are singletons. Another study also made use of these data, one on yellow fever vaccine responses in identical twins.

Sequences were obtained from PBMCs. The rearrangement joins TRBV29-1 to TRBJ2-2; D is uncertain. The receptor was isolated from a woman younger than 30 in good health. The CDR3 loop is CSVALYTGELFF. The CDR3 nucleotides are TGCAGCGTTGCCCTTTACACCGGGGAGCTGTTTTTT.